This T cell receptor (beta chain) stems from a study of T cell repertoires in cytomegalovirus infection. Whole-study results and caveats: HLA-C-restricted CMV clonotypes gave the most frequent clonotype in two of eight donors.

Details on this clonotype: The antigen remains unidentified.

TCRdb reanalysed the reads using MiXCR and keeps one entry per CDR3 protein. The table includes approximately 110,000 distinct CDR3 sequences, over 9% detected once. Specimen: PBMCs, sequenced either directly or after in vitro stimulation (not recorded which). The receptor comes from a human donor in good health (CMV status not recorded). Some clones in this sample may be carry-over from other donors' samples.

CDR3 nucleotides: TGTGCCATCACTCGATTACAGGGGATAAACACTGAAGCTTTCTTT. Encoded protein: CAITRLQGINTEAFF. The V and J genes are TRBV10-3 and TRBJ1-1, with 7 bases matching TRBD1. The junction had 10 bases not matched to a gene; V was cut back by 7 bases and J by 2 bases. CDR1 and CDR2 from the germline V gene are ENHRY and SYGVKD. This CDR3 has 15 amino acids.